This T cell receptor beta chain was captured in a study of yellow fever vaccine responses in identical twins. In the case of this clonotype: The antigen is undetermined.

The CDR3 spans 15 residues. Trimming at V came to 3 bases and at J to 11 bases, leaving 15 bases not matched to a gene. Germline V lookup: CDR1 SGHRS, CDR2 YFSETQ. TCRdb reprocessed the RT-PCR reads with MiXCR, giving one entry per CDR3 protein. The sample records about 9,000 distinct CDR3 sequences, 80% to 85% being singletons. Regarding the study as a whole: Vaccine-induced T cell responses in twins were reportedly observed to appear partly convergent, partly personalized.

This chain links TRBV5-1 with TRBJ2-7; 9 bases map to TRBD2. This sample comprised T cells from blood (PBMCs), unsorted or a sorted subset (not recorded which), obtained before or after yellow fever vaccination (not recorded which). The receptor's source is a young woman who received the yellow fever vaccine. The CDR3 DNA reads TGCGCCAGCAGCTCCGGCTCTAGCGGGGACAATTCGGAGTACTTC. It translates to CASSSGSSGDNSEYF.